The next 13 T cell receptor beta chains were all read from a single sample in a study of blood T cell repertoires in COVID-19. The repertoire was sequenced with immunoSEQ multiplex PCR; TCRdb's copy has only in-frame clones and lacks some. The repertoire holds under 350,000 clones, over 75% seen once, with about 4% in the top ten. Sequencing used PBMCs or T cells enriched from blood (not recorded which). The receptor set was obtained from a man aged 25 to 45 who had recovered from COVID-19.

V usage is TRBV4-2 and J usage is TRBJ2-3, with 13 bases fitting TRBD2. V lost 3 bases to trimming and J lost 5 bases; unmatched junction nucleotides: 11. The CDR3 spans 18 residues. Germline CDR1 reads LGHNA; CDR2 reads YNFKEQ. The DNA of the CDR3 is TGTGCCAGCAGCCATGCGGGACTAGCGGGACTAGCAGGAGATACGCAGTATTTT. Protein product: CASSHAGLAGLAGDTQYF.

The chain is built from TRBV7-2 and TRBJ2-3, with 15 bases matching TRBD2. The V gene's germline CDR1 is SGHTA and CDR2 FQGNSA. This CDR3 contains 17 residues. Trimming removed 5 bases from V and 3 bases from J; junction bases left unmatched: 6. The CDR3 DNA follows: TGTGCCAGCAGCCCCGGACTAGCGGGAGGGCCAACAGATACGCAGTATTTT. Amino acid sequence: CASSPGLAGGPTDTQYF.

V usage is TRBV5-4 and J usage is TRBJ2-5; perhaps TRBD2 as D (6 bases). Trimming stripped 1 base from V and 7 bases from J, with 14 bases between. Looked up from germline, CDR1 is SGHNT and CDR2 is YYREEE (reference sequence). CDR3 length: 14 amino acids. The CDR3: CASSLLLQGGTQYF. In DNA, the CDR3 is TGTGCCAGCAGCTTGCTGCTTCAGGGAGGGACCCAGTACTTC.

V and J are TRBV27 and TRBJ2-1; the D gene is possibly TRBD2 (6 bases). Looked up from germline, CDR1 is MNHEY and CDR2 is SMNVEV (reference sequence). V lost 6 bases to trimming and J lost 3 bases, with 18 bases between them. The CDR3 runs to 16 residues. CDR3 loop: CASRGTIAENYNEQFF. DNA of the CDR3: TGTGCCAGCAGGGGCACTATAGCGGAAAACTACAATGAGCAGTTCTTC.

This chain joins TRBV5-4 and TRBJ2-5; TRBD2 aligns across 8 bases. Trimming cost V 0 bases and J 5 bases; bases outside gene matches: 6. The V gene's germline CDR1 is SGHNT and CDR2 YYREEE (reference sequence). The CDR3 is 15 amino acids. The CDR3 sequence is CASSLGLAGGETQYF. CDR3 DNA: TGTGCCAGCAGCTTGGGGCTAGCGGGTGGGGAGACCCAGTACTTC.

This clone was observed a handful of times. The chain couples TRBV6-4 to TRBJ1-1; D uncertain. Germline V gives CDR1 MRHNA, CDR2 SNTAGT. Trimming pared 4 bases from V and 2 bases from J, leaving 8 bases between. The CDR3 consists of 13 residues. CDR3 nucleotide sequence: TGTGCCAGCAGTGCCCTTTATAACACTGAAGCTTTCTTT. It codes for CASSALYNTEAFF.

The rearrangement uses TRBV7-8 and TRBJ1-1, with TRBD1 matching 7 bases. The V and J ends lost 7 bases and 5 bases, in that order; junction bases with no gene match: 10. This CDR3 comprises 14 residues. Germline CDR1 reads SGHVS; CDR2 reads FQNEAQ. The CDR3 coding sequence is TGTGCCAGCACCGAAGAGAGGGGGCGGACTGAAGCTTTCTTT. Protein: CASTEERGRTEAFF.

The CDR3 region has the DNA TGTGCCAGCAGCTTAGTCGGGACAGGGGTGAATTCACCCCTCCACTTT. Encoded protein: CASSLVGTGVNSPLHF. The chain combines TRBV7-8 with TRBJ1-6; 10 bases line up with TRBD1. J gave up 7 bases and V 1 base, and 4 bases lay outside the gene matches. This CDR3 region has 16 residues. The germline V gene encodes CDR1 SGHVS and CDR2 FQNEAQ.

The rearrangement uses TRBV6-1 and TRBJ1-5; D might be TRBD1 (6 bases). Trimming pared 3 bases from V and 7 bases from J, leaving 13 bases between. In germline, CDR1 is MNHNS, CDR2 SASEGT. The CDR3 length is 14 residues. CDR3 DNA sequence: TGTGCCAGCAGTGAGGGGCTGGGGGCCCAGCCCCAGCATTTT. This codes for CASSEGLGAQPQHF.

This chain joins TRBV19 and TRBJ2-2; 11 nucleotides match TRBD2. This CDR3 is built from 17 residues. V shed 1 base, J shed 0 bases, and the junction held 1 base outside the gene matches. The germline gives CDR1 LNHDA, CDR2 SQIVND (reference sequence). The CDR3 here is CASSIGSGGANTGELFF. The CDR3 region has the DNA TGTGCCAGTAGTATAGGTAGCGGGGGGGCGAACACCGGGGAGCTGTTTTTT.

This chain uses TRBV28 with TRBJ2-7, with a possible D match to TRBD1 (6 bases). Per the germline V gene, CDR1 is MDHEN and CDR2 is SYDVKM. Trimming removed 6 bases at V and 6 bases at J, with 15 bases between. The CDR3 sequence is 13 residues long. The CDR3 protein is CASRQTGLGEQYF. CDR3 nucleotide sequence: TGTGCCAGCAGGCAAACAGGGTTAGGCGAGCAGTACTTC.

V is TRBV2 and J is TRBJ2-7; 11 nucleotides agree with TRBD2. Germline lookup yields CDR1 SNHLY and CDR2 FYNNEI. CDR3 length: 17 amino acids. With 6 bases clipped from V and 3 bases from J, the junction kept 13 bases outside the gene matches. The CDR3 region has the DNA TGTGCCAGCAGGGGTATACTTAGCGGGAGGGCCGACTACGAGCAGTACTTC. It encodes CASRGILSGRADYEQYF.

This chain links TRBV9 with TRBJ2-3, with 14 positions matching TRBD2. Germline CDR1 reads SGDLS; CDR2 reads YYNGEE. V dropped 0 bases and J dropped 4; count of bases not matched to a gene: 1. This CDR3 comprises 16 residues. CDR3 bases: TGTGCCAGCAGCGTAGGGGGACTAGCGGGAGCAGATACGCAGTATTTT. This sequence encodes CASSVGGLAGADTQYF.